This T cell receptor (beta chain) was found in a study of CD8 T cells in ankylosing spondylitis. The ends were cut back, 2 bases at V and 8 bases at J, with 19 bases in the middle. The CDR3 has 15 amino acids. The germline V gene has CDR1 SQVTM and CDR2 ANQGSEA. From the 5' RACE reads, TCRdb called clonotypes with MiXCR, one entry per CDR3 protein. The sample carries about 170,000 distinct CDR3 sequences, around 17% recorded once. This clonotype was counted only a few times. Antigen specificity is unknown. Whole-study findings and limits: In peripheral blood, disease-linked CD8+ clones occurred at relatively low frequencies. A TCR beta motif of eight highly homologous variants appeared characteristic of ankylosing spondylitis blood.

The sequenced material came from blood, either unsorted or a sorted T cell fraction (not recorded which). This sequence was found in a male donor with ankylosing spondylitis or in good health (not recorded which). The chain combines TRBV29-1 with TRBJ2-1; no definite D call. Here the CDR3 reads CSVEIVRPDGDEQFF. For the CDR3, the DNA is TGCAGCGTTGAAATAGTACGGCCAGACGGCGATGAGCAGTTCTTC.